One and the same sample provided the 5 T cell receptor beta chains below, sequenced in a study of T-cell memory formation after mild COVID-19 (dated by TCRdb to 2020 to 2023). Libraries were made using 5' RACE. The sequencer was an Illumina NovaSeq 6000. TCRdb itself trimmed the public reads at Q25 with fastp, ran MiXCR and retained productive beta chains. Duplicate CDR3 protein sequences are folded into a single record with the most common DNA and genes. Within this sample are about 340,000 distinct CDR3 sequences, with 13% of them counted one time only. Jointly, the top ten make up roughly a fifth of the sample. The source material was PBMCs or a T cell subset sorted from them (not recorded which). The source is a man aged 18-30 years who had mild COVID-19 (a few samples of this study predate the infection). The sample titles of this study are shuffled in the database, so cell type and time point are left out; the donor was told from shared clones.

V usage is TRBV5-1 and J usage is TRBJ2-6; D not resolved. Deletions cut 4 bases from V and 3 bases from J, with 14 bases between. Germline V CDR1 and CDR2: SGHRS, YFSETQ. The CDR3 has 16 amino acids. CDR3 bases: TGCGCCAGCAGCCCTGTTGACGGGCGTGGGGCCAACGTCCTGACTTTC. As protein: CASSPVDGRGANVLTF.

In this sample, this clonotype turned up a few times. The chain couples TRBV20-1 to TRBJ2-7; possibly TRBD2 for D (6 bases). Germline V CDR1 and CDR2: DFQATT, SNEGSKA (reference sequence). The CDR3 loop spans 13 amino acids. V was cut by 5 bases and J by 0 bases, with 11 bases left in between. This CDR3 is CSASIAVSYEQYF. In DNA, the CDR3 is TGCAGTGCTTCAATAGCGGTCTCCTACGAGCAGTACTTC.

There are a few counts of this clonotype. The chain carries TRBV29-1 and TRBJ1-2; 7 bases are shared with TRBD1. This CDR3 has 13 residues. J lost 6 bases, V lost 0 bases, and 4 bases had no gene match. Germline CDR1 reads SQVTM; CDR2 reads ANQGSEA. This CDR3 reads CSVEDWQGDGYTF. In DNA form, the CDR3 reads TGCAGCGTTGAAGATTGGCAGGGGGATGGCTACACCTTC.

V gene TRBV2 combines with J gene TRBJ2-3, with D possibly TRBD1 on 8 matching bases. Germline CDR1 is SNHLY and CDR2 is FYNNEI. The CDR3 runs to 15 residues. Trimming removed 7 bases from V and 6 bases from J, with 20 bases in between. CDR3 sequence reads: CASKIFGQGGDTQYF. CDR3 nucleotides: TGTGCCAGCAAAATATTTGGACAGGGAGGGGATACGCAGTATTTT.

The J gene is TRBJ1-2, the V gene TRBV15; 9 bases fit TRBD1. The V gene end was trimmed by 6 bases and the J gene end by 8 bases; junction bases not matched to a gene: 10. CDR1 is LNHNV and CDR2 is YYDKDF in the germline V gene (reference sequence). The CDR3 is 14 residues long. The CDR3 reads CATRDLQGAGGYTF. DNA of the CDR3: TGTGCCACCAGGGACCTACAGGGGGCTGGCGGCTACACCTTC.